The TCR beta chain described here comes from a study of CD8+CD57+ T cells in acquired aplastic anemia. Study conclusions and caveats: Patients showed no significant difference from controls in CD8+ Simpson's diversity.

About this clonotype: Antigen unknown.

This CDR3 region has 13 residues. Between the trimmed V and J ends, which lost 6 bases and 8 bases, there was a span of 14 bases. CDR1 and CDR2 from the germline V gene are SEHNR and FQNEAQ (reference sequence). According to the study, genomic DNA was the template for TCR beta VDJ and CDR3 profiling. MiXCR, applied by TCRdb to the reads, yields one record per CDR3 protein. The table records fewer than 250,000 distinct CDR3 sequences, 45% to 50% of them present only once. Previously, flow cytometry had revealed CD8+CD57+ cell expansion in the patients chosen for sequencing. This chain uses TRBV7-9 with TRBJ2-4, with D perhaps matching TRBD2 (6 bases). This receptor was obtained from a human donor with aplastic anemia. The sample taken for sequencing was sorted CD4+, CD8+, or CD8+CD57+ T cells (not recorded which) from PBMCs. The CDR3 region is CASRPAPGDIQYF. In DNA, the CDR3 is TGTGCCAGCAGACCAGCTCCGGGGGACATTCAGTACTTC.